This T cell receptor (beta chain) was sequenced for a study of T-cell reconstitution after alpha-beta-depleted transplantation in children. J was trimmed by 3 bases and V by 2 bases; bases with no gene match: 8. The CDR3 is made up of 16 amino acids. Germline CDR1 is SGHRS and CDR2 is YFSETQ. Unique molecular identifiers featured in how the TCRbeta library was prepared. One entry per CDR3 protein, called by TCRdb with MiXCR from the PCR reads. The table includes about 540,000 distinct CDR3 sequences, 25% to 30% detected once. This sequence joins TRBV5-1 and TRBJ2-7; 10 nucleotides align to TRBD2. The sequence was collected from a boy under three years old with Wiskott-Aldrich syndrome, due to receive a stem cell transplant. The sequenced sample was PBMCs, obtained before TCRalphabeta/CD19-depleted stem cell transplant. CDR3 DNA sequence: TGCGCCAGCAGCTTAGGACTAGCGGCTGATTACTACGAGCAGTACTTC. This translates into CASSLGLAADYYEQYF.